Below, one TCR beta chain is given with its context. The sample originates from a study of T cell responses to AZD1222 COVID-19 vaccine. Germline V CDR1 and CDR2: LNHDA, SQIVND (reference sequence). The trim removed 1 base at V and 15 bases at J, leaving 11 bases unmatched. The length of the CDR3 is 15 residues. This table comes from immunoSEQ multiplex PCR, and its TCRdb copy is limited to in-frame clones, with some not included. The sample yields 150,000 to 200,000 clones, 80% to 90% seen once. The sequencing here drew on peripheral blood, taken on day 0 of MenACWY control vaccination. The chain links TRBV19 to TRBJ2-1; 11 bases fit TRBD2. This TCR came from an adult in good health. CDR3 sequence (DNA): TGTGCCAGTAGTATAGTAGGGACTAGCGGTCAGACGGCGTTCTTC. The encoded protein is CASSIVGTSGQTAFF.